Listed below are T cell receptor beta chains from one sample, sequenced in a study of molecular identifiers for immune sequencing clone quantification. TCRdb re-analysed the PCR reads in MiXCR, keeping a single row per CDR3 protein. This repertoire shows approximately 670,000 distinct CDR3 sequences, around 20% found once; its top ten account for roughly 0.9%. The source material was naive CD8+ T cells from blood, with Jurkat cell RNA spiked in. The receptors were gathered from a human donor in good health. Some libraries in this study had Jurkat cell RNA spiked in. CDR3s include the opening cysteine and the closing phenylalanine or tryptophan. D genes are given only for firm matches. Only some rows state a clone size, as once, few, many or a class for expanded clones.

NA,TRBJ2-2,TRBV12-5,NA,TGTGCTAGTGGTTTTTCGGCCGCGAACACCGGGGAGCTGTTTTTT,CASGFSAANTGELFF
few,TRBJ2-3,TRBV7-2,TRBD1,TGTGCCAGCAGCTCGGGACAGAGAGCCACAGATACGCAGTATTTT,CASSSGQRATDTQYF
many,TRBJ2-3,TRBV3-1,NA,TGTGCCAGCAGCGCGCGGACTCTGTCTAGCACAGATACGCAGTATTTT,CASSARTLSSTDTQYF
NA,TRBJ2-1,TRBV14,NA,TGTGCCAGCAGCCAAGCAGCGGTTGAGCAGTTCTTC,CASSQAAVEQFF
few,TRBJ1-4,TRBV9,NA,TGTGCCAGCAGCGTAGAAGGCGAAAATGAAAAACTGTTTTTT,CASSVEGENEKLFF
many,TRBJ1-1,TRBV20-1,NA,TGCAGTGCTAGAGATGGGGGGAGCATGAACACTGAAGCTTTCTTT,CSARDGGSMNTEAFF
few,TRBJ1-5,TRBV7-9,NA,TGTGCCAGCAGCTTAGCATTGGTTGGGAGCAATCAGCCCCAGCATTTT,CASSLALVGSNQPQHF
many,TRBJ1-2,TRBV7-9,NA,TGTGCCAGCAGCTTAGGGCCGGGACATCTTGAATATGGCTACACCTTC,CASSLGPGHLEYGYTF
NA,TRBJ2-3,TRBV12-3/TRBV12-4,NA,TGTGCCAGCAGTCCGTCATTCGGACCTAGCACAGATACGCAGTATTTT,CASSPSFGPSTDTQYF
NA,TRBJ1-5,TRBV5-3,NA,TGTGCCAGCAGCACAAGGCAGGGAGGAGGCAATCAGCCCCAGCATTTT,CASSTRQGGGNQPQHF
NA,TRBJ2-7,TRBV4-1,TRBD2,TGCGCCAGCAGCCAAGAGCGCCTAGCGGGCTACGAGCAGTACTTC,CASSQERLAGYEQYF
many,TRBJ2-3,TRBV20-1,TRBD2,TGCAGTGCTAGGAGGTACAGCGGGAGGCGTGTAGATACGCAGTATTTT,CSARRYSGRRVDTQYF
NA,TRBJ2-2,TRBV7-3,NA,TGTGCCAGCAGCCTCGGCCAGAGGGGGGGGGAGCTGTTTTTT,CASSLGQRGGELFF
NA,TRBJ1-2,TRBV29-1,TRBD1,TGCAGCGCCCGGCCGACAGGGGAGGATGGCTACACCTTC,CSARPTGEDGYTF
many,TRBJ2-4,TRBV4-3,TRBD1,TGCGCCAGCAGCCAGAGGACAGGGACGGTCGGGGACATTCAGTACTTC,CASSQRTGTVGDIQYF
many,TRBJ1-6,TRBV27,NA,TGTGCCAGCAGTTTATTAGGGGATTCACCCCTCCACTTT,CASSLLGDSPLHF